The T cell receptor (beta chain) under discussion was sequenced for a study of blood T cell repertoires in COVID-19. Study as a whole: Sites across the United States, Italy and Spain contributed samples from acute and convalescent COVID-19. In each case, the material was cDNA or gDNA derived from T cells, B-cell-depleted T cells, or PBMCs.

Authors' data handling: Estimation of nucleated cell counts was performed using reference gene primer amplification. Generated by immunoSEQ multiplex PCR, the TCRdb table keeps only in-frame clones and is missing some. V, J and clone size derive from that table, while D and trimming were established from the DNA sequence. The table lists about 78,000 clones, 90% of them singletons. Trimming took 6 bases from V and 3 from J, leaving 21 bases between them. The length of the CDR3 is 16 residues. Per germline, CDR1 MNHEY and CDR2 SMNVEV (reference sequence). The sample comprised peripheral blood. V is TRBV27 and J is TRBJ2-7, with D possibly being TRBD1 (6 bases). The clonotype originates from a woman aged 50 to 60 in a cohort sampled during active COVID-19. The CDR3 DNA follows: TGTGCCAGCAGAGTCCTGGGGCCGGGACAAAACTACGAGCAGTACTTC. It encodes CASRVLGPGQNYEQYF.